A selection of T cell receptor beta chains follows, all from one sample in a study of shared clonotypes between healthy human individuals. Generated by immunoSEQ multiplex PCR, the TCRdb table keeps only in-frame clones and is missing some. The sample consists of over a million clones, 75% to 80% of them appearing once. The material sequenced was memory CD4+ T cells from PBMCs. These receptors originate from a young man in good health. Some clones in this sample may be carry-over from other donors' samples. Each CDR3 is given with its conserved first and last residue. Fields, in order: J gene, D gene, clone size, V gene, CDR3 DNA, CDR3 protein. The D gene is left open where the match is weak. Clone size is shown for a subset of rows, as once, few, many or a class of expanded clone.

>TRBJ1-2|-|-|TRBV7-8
TGTGCCAGCAGCCCGTATCCCTATGGCTACACCTTC
CASSPYPYGYTF
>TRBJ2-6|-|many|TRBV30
TGTGCCTGGAGAATCTCTGGGGCCAACGTCCTGACTTTC
CAWRISGANVLTF
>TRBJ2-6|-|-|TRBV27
TGTGCCAGCAGTTTATCAGGTTCCAACGTCCTGACTTTC
CASSLSGSNVLTF
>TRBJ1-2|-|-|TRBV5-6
TGTGCCAGCAGCCCAGACTTGGGGATTAACTATGGCTACACCTTC
CASSPDLGINYGYTF
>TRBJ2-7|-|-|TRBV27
TGTGCCAGCAGATTAAAGCCCGCCGGCGGGAACTCCTACGAGCAGTACTTC
CASRLKPAGGNSYEQYF
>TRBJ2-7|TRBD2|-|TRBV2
TGTGCCAGCAGTTACGGGACTAGCGGCTCCTACGAGCAGTACTTC
CASSYGTSGSYEQYF
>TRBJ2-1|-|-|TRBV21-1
TGTGCCAGCAGCAATGGGCCCAACAGGGGAAAGTACAATGAGCAGTTCTTC
CASSNGPNRGKYNEQFF
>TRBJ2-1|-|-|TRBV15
TGTGCCACCAGCAGGGTTAGGGGTCGGCAGTTCTTC
CATSRVRGRQFF
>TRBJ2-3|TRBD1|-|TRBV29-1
TGCAGCGGGGGACAGGGGTCCACAGATACGCAGTATTTT
CSGGQGSTDTQYF
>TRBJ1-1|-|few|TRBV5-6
TGTGCCAGCAGCTTGTACCGGAACACTGAAGCTTTCTTT
CASSLYRNTEAFF
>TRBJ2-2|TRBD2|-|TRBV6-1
TGTGCCAGCAGTGAATACGGCGGGAGGACCGGGGAGCTGTTTTTT
CASSEYGGRTGELFF
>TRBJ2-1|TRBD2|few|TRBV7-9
TGTGCCAGCAGTTCCGGGACTAGCGAATCTGAGCAGTTCTTC
CASSSGTSESEQFF
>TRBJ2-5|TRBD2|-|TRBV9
TGTGCCAGCAGCGTAGGGGGACTAGCGGGAGTAGAGACCCAGTACTTC
CASSVGGLAGVETQYF
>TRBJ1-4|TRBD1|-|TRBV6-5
TGTGCCAGCAGTTGGCGCAGGGGGCGGTCTAATGAAAAACTGTTTTTT
CASSWRRGRSNEKLFF
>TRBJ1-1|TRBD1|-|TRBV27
TGTGCCAGCAATTCCTTACAGGGGGCGCGAGGCACTGAAGCTTTCTTT
CASNSLQGARGTEAFF
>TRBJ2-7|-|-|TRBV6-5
TGTGCCAGCAGAGGCTGGACTCAAAGCTCCTACGAGCAGTACTTC
CASRGWTQSSYEQYF
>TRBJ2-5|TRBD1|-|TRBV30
TGTGCCGTACCCAGGGGACAGGGAGGGGAGACCCAGTACTTC
CAVPRGQGGETQYF
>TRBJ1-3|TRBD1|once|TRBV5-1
TGCGCCAGCAGCTTGGCCGGGACAGGCTCTGGAAACACCATATATTTT
CASSLAGTGSGNTIYF
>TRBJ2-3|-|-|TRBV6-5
TGTGCCAGCAGCGACCGAACTAGCACAGATACGCAGTATTTT
CASSDRTSTDTQYF
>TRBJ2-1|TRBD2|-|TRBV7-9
TGTGCCAGCAGCTTCCCGGGAGGATACAATGAGCAGTTCTTC
CASSFPGGYNEQFF
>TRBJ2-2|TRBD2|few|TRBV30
TGTGCCTGGAGTGTAAATCCTCGGCGGGAGGGCCGCACCGGGGAGCTGTTTTTT
CAWSVNPRREGRTGELFF
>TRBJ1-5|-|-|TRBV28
TGTGCCAGCAGTCCTACGACAGCCAGTAGCAATCAGCCCCAGCATTTT
CASSPTTASSNQPQHF
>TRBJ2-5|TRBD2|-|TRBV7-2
TGTGCCAGCAGCTTTACTAGCGGACAAGAGACCCAGTACTTC
CASSFTSGQETQYF
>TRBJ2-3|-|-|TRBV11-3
TGTGCCAGCAGCGAAGGAGGTGGTAGCACAGATACGCAGTATTTT
CASSEGGGSTDTQYF
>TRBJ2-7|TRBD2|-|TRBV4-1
TGCGCCAGCAGCCAAGATCGGTCGGCTAGCGGTTCTTCCTACGAGCAGTACTTC
CASSQDRSASGSSYEQYF
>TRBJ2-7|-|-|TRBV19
TGTGCCAGTAGTATAGGAGGTAAATTAACCTACGAGCAGTACTTC
CASSIGGKLTYEQYF
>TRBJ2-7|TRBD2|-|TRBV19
TGTGCCAGTAGTACTTGGGGACTAGCGGGAGCTGAAGAGGAATCGATCTCCTACGAGCAGTACTTC
CASSTWGLAGAEEESISYEQYF
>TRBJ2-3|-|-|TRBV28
TGTGCCAGCAGCCTTGCTGATACGCAGTATTTT
CASSLADTQYF
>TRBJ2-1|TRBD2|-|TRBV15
TGTGCCACCAGCTCCACCGGGACTAGCGGGAGGAATGAGCAGTTCTTC
CATSSTGTSGRNEQFF
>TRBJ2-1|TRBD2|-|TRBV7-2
TGTGCCAGCAGCTACGGGACTAGCGGGATCAGGAATGAGCAGTTCTTC
CASSYGTSGIRNEQFF
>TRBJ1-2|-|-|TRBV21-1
TGTGCCAGCAGCACAAGGGGCGAGTACTTATTGTCTGGCTACACCTTC
CASSTRGEYLLSGYTF
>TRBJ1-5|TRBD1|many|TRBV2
TGTGCCAGCAGTCCCGACAGGGCATTTTGGCCCCAGCATTTT
CASSPDRAFWPQHF
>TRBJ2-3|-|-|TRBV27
TGTGCCAGCAGCTCCTCCCGAGGGGCAGATACGCAGTATTTT
CASSSSRGADTQYF
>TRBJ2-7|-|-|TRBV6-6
TGTGCCACCGATTGGGGGTCGGCCTACGAGCAGTACTTC
CATDWGSAYEQYF
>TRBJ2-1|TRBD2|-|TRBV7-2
TGTGCCAGCAGCCCTACAAGGGCGGGAGTACCCAATGAGCAGTTCTTC
CASSPTRAGVPNEQFF
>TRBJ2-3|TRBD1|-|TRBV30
TGTGCCTGGGGGGAACAGGGGGCCTCTGGGACAGATACGCAGTATTTT
CAWGEQGASGTDTQYF
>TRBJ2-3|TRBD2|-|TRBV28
TGTGCCAGCGGACGTGACCTAGCGGGCTTCACAGATACGCAGTATTTT
CASGRDLAGFTDTQYF
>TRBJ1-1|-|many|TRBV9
TGTGCCAGCAGCGTAGATGGGAGTCAGAGCACTGAAGCTTTCTTT
CASSVDGSQSTEAFF
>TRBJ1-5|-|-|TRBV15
TGTGCCACCAGCAGAGAAAGTTACTTATCTGGCAATCAGCCCCAGCATTTT
CATSRESYLSGNQPQHF
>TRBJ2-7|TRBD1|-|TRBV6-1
TGTGCCAGCAGCACAGCGGGACAGGGGTACTACGAGCAGTACTTC
CASSTAGQGYYEQYF
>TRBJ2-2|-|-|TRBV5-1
TGCGCCAGCAGCCAAACCGCAGGAACCGGGGAGCTGTTTTTT
CASSQTAGTGELFF
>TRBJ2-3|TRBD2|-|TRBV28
TGTGCCAGCAGTTTCTTAGCGGGAGTAGATACGCAGTATTTT
CASSFLAGVDTQYF
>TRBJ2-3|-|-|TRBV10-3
TGTGCCATCAGTGATGGCACAGATACGCAGTATTTT
CAISDGTDTQYF
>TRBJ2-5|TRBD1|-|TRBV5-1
TGCGCCAGCAGCATCGGTCAGGGGGCACTAGAGACCCAGTACTTC
CASSIGQGALETQYF
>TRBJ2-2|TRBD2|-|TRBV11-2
TGTGCCAGCAGCTTCAATCTAGCGGGAGGTGCCGGGGAGCTGTTTTTT
CASSFNLAGGAGELFF
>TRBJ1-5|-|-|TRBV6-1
TGTGCCAGCAGGGGGTCCCTTCAGGGTCAGCCCCAGCATTTT
CASRGSLQGQPQHF
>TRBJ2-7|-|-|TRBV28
TGTGCCAGCAGTTTAGAGGCCCCGCGGTTACTGTACTTC
CASSLEAPRLLYF
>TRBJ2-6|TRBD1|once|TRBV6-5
TGTGCCAGCAGCCTGGGACAGGGAGTAACCAACGTCCTGACTTTC
CASSLGQGVTNVLTF
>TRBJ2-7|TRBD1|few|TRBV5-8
TGTGCCAACAGCTTAGGGACAGGTTATTACGAGCAGTACTTC
CANSLGTGYYEQYF
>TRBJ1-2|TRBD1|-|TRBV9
TGTGCCAGCAGCGAGGGGGCCTCCGGGCAGGGTGGCTATGGCTACACCTTC
CASSEGASGQGGYGYTF
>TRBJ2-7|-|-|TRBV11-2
TGTGCCAGCAGCTTTGGGCGGCGTCTCCACGAGCAGTACTTC
CASSFGRRLHEQYF
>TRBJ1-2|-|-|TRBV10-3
TGTGCCATCAGTGAGTCAGGGCAGACGTATGGCTACACCTTC
CAISESGQTYGYTF
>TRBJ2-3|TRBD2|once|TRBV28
TGTGCCAGCAGTCTGGGGACTAGCGGGAGGTCGACAGATACGCAGTATTTT
CASSLGTSGRSTDTQYF